This entry is about one T cell receptor (beta chain). Its target is not known. This specimen belongs to a study of response to subunit inactivated influenza vaccine. Study-wide findings and caveats: Researchers suggested that each seasonal influenza vaccination recruits few new T cells.

TCRdb called the RT-PCR reads again in MiXCR, with one record for every CDR3 protein. The data hold 700,000 to 800,000 distinct CDR3 sequences, with about 18% observed a single time. CDR3 length: 16 residues. Trimming shortened V by 1 base and J by 4 bases, and 17 bases separated the two germline ends. Germline V gene lookup returns CDR1 SGHRS and CDR2 YFSETQ. The origin of this receptor is a middle-aged man who received an inactivated influenza vaccine. The gene calls are TRBV5-1 and TRBJ1-2; tentatively, D is TRBD1 (6 bases). The starting material was PBMCs from blood, obtained about 5 days after vaccination. CDR3: CASSLIWPGETYGYTF. CDR3 coding DNA: TGCGCCAGCAGCTTGATTTGGCCAGGGGAGACCTATGGCTACACCTTC.